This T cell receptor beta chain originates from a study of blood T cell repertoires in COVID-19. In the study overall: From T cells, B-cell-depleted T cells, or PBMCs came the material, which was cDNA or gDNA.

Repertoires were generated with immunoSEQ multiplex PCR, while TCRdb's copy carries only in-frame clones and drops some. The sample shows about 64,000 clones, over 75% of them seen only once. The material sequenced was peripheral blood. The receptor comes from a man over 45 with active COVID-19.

In nucleotides, the CDR3 is TGTGCCAGCAGCGTAGCTGGTGGGACAGGGGGCGGACTGGGCACTGAAGCTTTCTTT. Translating gives CASSVAGGTGGGLGTEAFF. J is TRBJ1-1 and V is TRBV9; the match to TRBD1 covers 12 bases. The CDR3 has 19 residues. V shed 0 bases and J 4 bases; nucleotides not matched to a gene: 13. Germline CDR1 SGDLS, CDR2 YYNGEE.